This is a list of T cell receptor beta chains from one sample in a study of beta chain features in type 1 diabetes. The method was immunoSEQ multiplex PCR; TCRdb's version includes in-frame clones alone and lacks a portion of them. This sample carries some 120,000 clones, approximately 15% of them seen once, and the ten largest clones take 2.6%. Input material: central memory CD4+ T cells from blood. These receptors were collected from a young man with type 1 diabetes. The conserved cysteine and the conserved F or W are not part of the CDR3 here.

v_gene | CDR3aa
TRBV7-9 | ASSLTGASYEQY
TRBV7-2 | ASSSEYLQY
TRBV15 | ATSSSGLSYEQY
TRBV5-6 | ASSFGAYEGYGYT
TRBV7-9 | ASSLGGGANVLT
TRBV19 | ASSSSAYGYT
TRBV11-3 | ASSNGPTEETQY
TRBV29-1 | SVAVTAGNQPQH
TRBV15 | ATSRAGVNTEAF
TRBV4-3 | ASSQDLRGPPQH
TRBV30 | AWTSGGSLKETQY
TRBV7-9 | ASSLMQGSTEAF
TRBV7-9 | ASNSQDRKETQY
TRBV18 | ASARGTEAF
TRBV10-2 | ASRTGGTDTQY
TRBV29-1 | SVDRYNEQF
TRBV29-1 | SVDTDSPGGDTQY
TRBV6-1 | ASSASGVTATRVDEQF
TRBV6-4 | ASSELDRGAEQF
TRBV13 | ASSSRQGWTGELF
TRBV5-1 | ASSLEGMTEAF
TRBV9 | ASTQGASLHNEQF
TRBV15 | ATSSGVVNTEAF
TRBV5-6 | ASRDRDVRSPLH
TRBV7-2 | ASSPSTDTQY
TRBV7-6 | ASSFRTSGRTDTQY
TRBV10-3 | AISPAGITTEAF
TRBV7-6 | ASTQLLLNEQF
TRBV4-2 | ASTSGGERGTEAF
TRBV2 | AGSSGRGYGYT
TRBV27 | ASIDRATYEQY
TRBV29-1 | SVEFPGRDEQF
TRBV9 | ASNIGGSSTEAF
TRBV4-3 | ASSQESYGGGNEQF
TRBV6-1 | ASSPRDRETQY
TRBV6-6 | ASSSPRDRS
TRBV28 | ASSGDSDTQY
TRBV7-2 | ASSPRSGTSYEQY
TRBV6-4 | ASSPTGAGEQF
TRBV5-4 | ASSGGRGDTEAF
TRBV6-1 | ASSSQGAYEQY
TRBV5-1 | ASSKGTSGDTQY
TRBV7-6 | ASSLSNQETQY
TRBV16 | ASSQSGTGGYT
TRBV4-3 | ASSHRRGTEAF
TRBV29-1 | SVPKDRGNSEAF
TRBV30 | AWSVYRGQFYEQY
TRBV4-1 | ASSYVVTGGSYEQY
TRBV15 | ATSLPMVGDYGYT
TRBV7-3 | ASSFRARDGQETQY
TRBV2 | ASIRQGRVEAF
TRBV29-1 | SVVRGQEQF
TRBV6-5 | ASSYHQSGEQY